The 22 T cell receptor beta chains given below trace back to one sample, sequenced in a study of blood T cell repertoires in COVID-19. TCRdb's copy holds only in-frame clones and misses some; the assay was immunoSEQ multiplex PCR. This table has approximately 240,000 clones, 80% to 90% appearing once. The sequenced material came from PBMCs or T cells enriched from blood (not recorded which). These receptors came from a woman aged 18-29 years in a cohort exposed to, infected with or recovered from COVID-19 (not recorded which).

V and J are TRBV15 and TRBJ2-5, with TRBD2 identical over 10 bases. The J segment lost 5 bases and the V segment lost 0 bases, leaving 0 bases of the junction unmatched. Germline values: CDR1 LNHNV, CDR2 YYDKDF (reference sequence). CDR3 length: 14 amino acids. CDR3 protein: CATSRDSGRETQYF. Here the CDR3 DNA reads TGTGCCACCAGCAGAGATAGCGGGAGGGAGACCCAGTACTTC.

V gene TRBV2 combines with J gene TRBJ1-5; no reliable D call. The CDR3 has 13 residues. The V gene's germline CDR1 is SNHLY and CDR2 FYNNEI. Trimming took off 6 bases at V and 0 bases at J, with 6 bases between the two ends. CDR3 in amino acids: CASRFYSNQPQHF. CDR3 coding DNA: TGTGCCAGCAGGTTCTATAGCAATCAGCCCCAGCATTTT.

The chain couples TRBV4-1 to TRBJ1-1, with 8 bases that match TRBD1. In germline, CDR1 is MGHRA, CDR2 YSYEKL. V shed 0 bases, J shed 5 bases, and the junction held 17 bases outside the gene matches. The CDR3 is made up of 19 amino acids. CDR3 sequence (DNA): TGCGCCAGCAGCCAAGATGAGGCTCAAACAGGGGGGACGGGAACTGAAGCTTTCTTT. Translated, it gives CASSQDEAQTGGTGTEAFF.

CDR3 bases: TGCAGCGTTGTACGGGACAGGGGGAACTATGGCTACACCTTC. This codes for CSVVRDRGNYGYTF. The chain is built from TRBV29-1 and TRBJ1-2, with 11 bases fitting TRBD1. The V gene end was trimmed by 4 bases and the J gene end by 2 bases; junction bases not matched to a gene: 3. The CDR3 has 14 residues. CDR1 is SQVTM and CDR2 is ANQGSEA in the germline V gene. The variable domain in full, with the rest retrieved from reference TRBV29-1 and TRBJ1-2, is SAVISQKPSRDICQRGTSLTIQCQVDSQVTMMFWYRQQPGQSLTLIATANQGSEATYESGFVIDKFPISRPNLTFSTLTVSNMSPEDSSIYLCSVVRDRGNYGYTFGSGTRLTVV.

With respect to this clone: The same CDR3 is also encoded by other DNA sequences in this sample. V is TRBV9 and J is TRBJ2-1; no definite D call. The ends were cut back, 0 bases at V and 0 bases at J, with 4 bases in the middle. The CDR3 has 14 amino acids. CDR1 and CDR2 from the germline V gene are SGDLS and YYNGEE. The chain's CDR3 is CASSVGSSYNEQFF. CDR3 coding DNA: TGTGCCAGCAGCGTAGGGAGCTCCTACAATGAGCAGTTCTTC. The whole variable domain, filled in from reference TRBV9 and TRBJ2-1, reads DSGVTQTPKHLITATGQRVTLRCSPRSGDLSVYWYQQSLDQGLQFLIQYYNGEERAKGNILERFSAQQFPDLHSELNLSSLELGDSALYFCASSVGSSYNEQFFGPGTRLTVL.

The chain couples TRBV10-2 to TRBJ1-1; possibly TRBD1 for D (6 bases). Germline lookup yields CDR1 WSHSY and CDR2 SAAADI. V dropped 6 bases and J dropped 3 bases, with 17 bases sitting between them. The CDR3 runs to 15 residues. For the CDR3, the DNA is TGCGCCAGCAGGGGGTTACAGGGCGGCGACACTGAAGCTTTCTTT. It is translated as CASRGLQGGDTEAFF.

This chain links TRBV28 with TRBJ1-5; D perhaps matches TRBD1 (5 bases). The CDR3 is made up of 14 amino acids. Trimming took off 5 bases at V and 3 bases at J, with 11 bases between the two ends. The germline CDR1 and CDR2 sequences are MDHEN and SYDVKM. The CDR3: CASSVDNLNQPQHF. CDR3 bases: TGTGCCAGCAGTGTGGACAACCTCAATCAGCCCCAGCATTTT. The entire variable domain, with the rest obtained from reference TRBV28 and TRBJ1-5, is as follows: DVKVTQSSRYLVKRTGEKVFLECVQDMDHENMFWYRQDPGLGLRLIYFSYDVKMKEKGDIPEGYSVSREKKERFSLILESASTNQTSMYLCASSVDNLNQPQHFGDGTRLSIL.

The chain couples TRBV7-9 to TRBJ1-4, with D maybe TRBD1 (5 bases). V gave up 3 bases and J gave up 5 bases, with 16 bases separating them. This CDR3 is built from 16 residues. Per germline, CDR1 SEHNR and CDR2 FQNEAQ (reference sequence). The CDR3 DNA is TGTGCCAGCAGCTTCGCGGGGGGTCTACGGAATGAAAAACTGTTTTTT. Protein sequence: CASSFAGGLRNEKLFF.

The J gene is TRBJ1-5, the V gene TRBV7-8, with D possibly matching TRBD1 (5 bases). The CDR3 extends over 15 amino acids. Trimming removed 4 bases from V and 2 bases from J, with 12 bases in between. Germline loops: CDR1 SGHVS, CDR2 FQNEAQ. The CDR3 here is CASSSGRAGNQPQHF. The CDR3 nucleotides read TGTGCCAGCAGCTCCGGCAGGGCGGGCAATCAGCCCCAGCATTTT.

This chain joins TRBV6-5 and TRBJ1-5, with D perhaps matching TRBD1 (5 bases). The length of the CDR3 is 16 residues. The ends were cut back, 0 bases at V and 9 bases at J, with 18 bases in the middle. Looked up from germline, CDR1 is MNHEY and CDR2 is SVGAGI. The CDR3, as DNA: TGTGCCAGCAGTTACTCCATGGGGCCGGGTCTAAGGCCCCAGCATTTT. Protein product: CASSYSMGPGLRPQHF.

The genes are TRBV5-8 and TRBJ2-4, with 11 bases lining up with TRBD2. The CDR3 spans 16 residues. The germline CDR1 and CDR2 sequences are SGHTS and YDEGEE. Trimming cost V 10 bases and J 2 bases; bases outside gene matches: 11. The CDR3: CASQSGTSGPKNIQYF. CDR3 nucleotide sequence: TGTGCCTCACAATCGGGGACTAGCGGACCCAAAAACATTCAGTACTTC.

V usage is TRBV3-1 (or the pseudogene TRBV3-2) and J usage is TRBJ2-7, with 7 bases fitting TRBD1. Per germline, CDR1 LGHDT and CDR2 YNNKEL (reference sequence). The CDR3 consists of 14 residues. The V segment lost 4 bases and the J segment 2 bases; nucleotides outside the gene matches: 5. CDR3 DNA sequence: TGTGCCAGCAGCCGAAGAGGGACAGCCTACGAGCAGTACTTC. Protein sequence: CASSRRGTAYEQYF.

V gene TRBV5-8 combines with J gene TRBJ2-6; D call uncertain. V was shortened by 2 bases and J by 12 bases, with 9 bases between the two germline ends. The CDR3 covers 12 residues. Looked up from germline, CDR1 is SGHTS and CDR2 is YDEGEE. The CDR3 DNA is TGTGCCAGCAGCTTCGGTAACGTCGTCCTGACTTTC. Amino acids: CASSFGNVVLTF. Full variable domain (remainder filled in from reference TRBV5-8 and TRBJ2-6): EAGVTQSPTHLIKTRGQQATLRCSPISGHTSVYWYQQALGLGLQFLLWYDEGEERNRGNFPPRFSGRQFPNYSSELNVNALELEDSALYLCASSFGNVVLTFGAGSRLTVL.

The V gene is TRBV3-1 (or the pseudogene TRBV3-2), the J gene TRBJ1-5, with D possibly matching TRBD1 (5 bases). CDR1 and CDR2 (germline): LGHDT, YNNKEL (reference sequence). This CDR3 spans 15 amino acids. V lost 3 bases and J lost 0, with 9 bases in between. The CDR3 DNA reads TGTGCCAGCAGCCAGACAGTTAATAGCAATCAGCCCCAGCATTTT. This encodes CASSQTVNSNQPQHF.

This sequence joins TRBV7-3 and TRBJ1-2; weak D call: TRBD1 (6 bases). CDR1 is SGHTA, CDR2 FQGTGA, per germline. The CDR3 has 15 amino acids. V was pared by 5 bases and J by 4 bases, with 17 bases between. For the CDR3, the DNA is TGTGCCAGCAGCCTAAACCAGGGGCATGGCTATGGCTACACCTTC. Translated: CASSLNQGHGYGYTF.

The V gene is TRBV19, the J gene TRBJ1-1; weak D call: TRBD1 (5 bases). Germline V gives CDR1 LNHDA, CDR2 SQIVND (reference sequence). The CDR3 loop spans 13 amino acids. The V end was cut by 2 bases, the J end by 7 bases, with 11 bases between. Written as DNA, the CDR3 is TGTGCCAGTAGTATATCCCCAGGGTTTGAAGCTTTCTTT. This encodes CASSISPGFEAFF. Combining the CDR3 with reference TRBV19 and TRBJ1-1 gives the whole variable domain DGGITQSPKYLFRKEGQNVTLSCEQNLNHDAMYWYRQDPGQGLRLIYYSQIVNDFQKGDIAEGYSVSREKKESFPLTVTSAQKNPTAFYLCASSISPGFEAFFGQGTRLTVV.

This clone was found once. This chain uses TRBV5-6 with TRBJ2-1, with no clear D. V was shortened by 4 bases and J by 0 bases, with 11 bases between the two germline ends. The CDR3 totals 15 residues. Germline CDR1 SGHDT, CDR2 YYEEEE. CDR3 region: CASSLRVSSYNEQFF. In nucleotides, the CDR3 is TGTGCCAGCAGCCTTAGAGTTAGCTCCTACAATGAGCAGTTCTTC.

The chain joins TRBV11-3 to TRBJ2-1; maybe TRBD1 (6 bases). V was pared by 1 base and J by 5 bases, with 9 bases between. Germline CDR1 is SGHNT and CDR2 is YENEEA. The CDR3 is made up of 14 amino acids. CDR3: CASSLVGTNNEQFF. The CDR3 nucleotides are TGTGCCAGCAGCTTAGTGGGGACAAACAATGAGCAGTTCTTC.

About this clone: Other DNA sequences from this sample encode an identical CDR3 as well. The V and J genes are TRBV3-1 (or the pseudogene TRBV3-2) and TRBJ1-2; the D gene is possibly TRBD1 (5 bases). This CDR3 is 12 amino acids long. Trimming cost V 4 bases and J 4 bases, with 7 bases left between them. Germline CDR1 reads LGHDT; CDR2 reads YNNKEL (reference sequence). In DNA form, the CDR3 reads TGTGCCAGCAGCCCCGACAGCTATGGCTACACCTTC. As protein: CASSPDSYGYTF.

The J gene is TRBJ1-2, the V gene TRBV18; tentatively, D is TRBD1 (6 bases). The CDR3 totals 17 residues. V dropped 6 bases and J dropped 6 bases, with 26 bases sitting between them. From germline, CDR1 is KGHSH and CDR2 LQKENI. This CDR3 is CASSTYSGTSGDDGYTF. Written as DNA, the CDR3 is TGTGCCAGCTCCACTTATTCCGGGACATCCGGCGATGATGGCTACACCTTC.

The chain combines TRBV7-3 with TRBJ2-2; 8 bases align to TRBD2. The CDR3 contains 14 residues. V lost 5 bases, J lost 7 bases, and 6 bases stayed unmatched. The V gene's germline CDR1 is SGHTA and CDR2 FQGTGA. The chain's CDR3 is CASSQAGGHGELFF. CDR3 DNA sequence: TGTGCCAGCAGCCAGGCGGGGGGCCACGGGGAGCTGTTTTTT.

The genes are TRBV28 and TRBJ2-2, with TRBD1 matching over 12 bases. Germline V gene lookup returns CDR1 MDHEN and CDR2 SYDVKM. The CDR3 loop spans 16 amino acids. With V trimmed by 6 bases and J by 7 bases, 9 bases remained unmatched. CDR3 DNA: TGTGCCAGCAGGGTGGGACAGGGGGCGCGAGGCGGGGAGCTGTTTTTT. Translated: CASRVGQGARGGELFF.